The text below deals with one T cell receptor beta chain. Authors' analysis steps: Cell counts per sample came from amplifying reference gene primers. This table comes from immunoSEQ multiplex PCR, and its TCRdb copy is limited to in-frame clones, with some not included. V and J calls and clone size follow that table, whereas D and trimming were derived from the DNA. The sample has roughly 570,000 clones; 85% to 90% are singletons. The sample is drawn from a study of blood T cell repertoires in COVID-19. Germline-derived CDR1 and CDR2 are LGHNA and YNFKEQ. This CDR3 is 15 amino acids long. V dropped 1 base and J dropped 10 bases, with 14 bases sitting between them.

The sequenced material came from peripheral blood. The sequence was obtained from a woman aged 50 to 65 with COVID-19, enrolled during active disease. The chain uses TRBV4-2 and TRBJ1-6; D may be TRBD1 (5 bases). The DNA of the CDR3 is TGTGCCAGCAGCCAAGGTTCAGCAGGGCACTCACCCCTCCACTTT. Protein: CASSQGSAGHSPLHF.